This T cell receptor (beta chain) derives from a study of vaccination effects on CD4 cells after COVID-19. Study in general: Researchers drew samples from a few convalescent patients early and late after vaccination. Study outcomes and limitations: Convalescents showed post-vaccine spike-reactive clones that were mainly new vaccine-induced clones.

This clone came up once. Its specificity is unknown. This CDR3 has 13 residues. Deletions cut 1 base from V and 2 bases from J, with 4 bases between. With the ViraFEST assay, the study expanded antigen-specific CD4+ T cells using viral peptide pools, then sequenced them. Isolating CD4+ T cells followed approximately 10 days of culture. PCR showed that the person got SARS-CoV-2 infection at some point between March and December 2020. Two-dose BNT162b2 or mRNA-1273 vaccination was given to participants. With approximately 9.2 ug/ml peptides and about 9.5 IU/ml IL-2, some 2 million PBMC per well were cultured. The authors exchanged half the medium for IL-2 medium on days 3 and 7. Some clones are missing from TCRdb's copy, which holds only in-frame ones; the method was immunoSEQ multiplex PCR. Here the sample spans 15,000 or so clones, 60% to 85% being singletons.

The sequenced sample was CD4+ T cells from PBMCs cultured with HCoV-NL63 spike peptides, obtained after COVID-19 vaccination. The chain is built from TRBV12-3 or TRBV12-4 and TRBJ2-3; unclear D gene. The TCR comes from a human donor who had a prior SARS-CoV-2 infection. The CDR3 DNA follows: TGTGCCAGCAGTTTAGGGTACACAGATACGCAGTATTTT. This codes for CASSLGYTDTQYF.